These 2 T cell receptor beta chains were all obtained from the same sample, sequenced in a study of OX40 agonist ivuxolimab in advanced cancers. Sequencing was performed with immunoSEQ multiplex PCR; in TCRdb, only in-frame clones are kept and a portion is missing. The sample lists roughly 80,000 clones; 80% to 90% were seen once. The sequences come from CD4+ or CD8+ T cells sorted from blood, collected in a trial of the OX40 agonist ivuxolimab. Receptors originate from an adult with an advanced solid tumor such as melanoma, head and neck, liver or kidney cancer.

The chain couples TRBV7-2 to TRBJ2-5; D uncertain. V lost 5 bases, J lost 2 bases, and 12 bases lay in between. CDR1 is SGHTA and CDR2 is FQGNSA in the germline V gene. This CDR3 spans 14 amino acids. The CDR3 DNA reads TGTGCCAGCAGCCCAACGGGCAGACAAGAGACCCAGTACTTC. This gives the protein CASSPTGRQETQYF.

The chain links TRBV11-3 to TRBJ2-1; the match to TRBD2 covers 9 bases. The CDR3 is 15 residues long. The germline V gene encodes CDR1 SGHNT and CDR2 YENEEA. V shed 5 bases and J 4 bases; nucleotides not matched to a gene: 6. The CDR3 DNA reads as TGTGCCAGCAGCGACACTAGCGGGCCATACAATGAGCAGTTCTTC. Encoded protein: CASSDTSGPYNEQFF.